The 5 T cell receptor beta chains given below trace back to one sample, sequenced in a study of Ad26.COV2.S vaccination and SARS-CoV-2 variants. Assay: immunoSEQ multiplex PCR; the TCRdb copy retains only in-frame clones and omits some. The sample carries approximately 420,000 clones, approximately 86% recorded once. Treatment meaning: around 19 received Ad26.COV2.S at low or high dose, single or two shots; several received placebo; per-sample allocation not given. Specimen acquisition occurred on day 63 following the initial vaccine or placebo injection. The source material was peripheral blood, sampled in a trial of Ad26.COV2.S vaccine versus placebo. The source of these receptors is a person between 18 and 65 years old who received the Ad26.COV2.S COVID-19 vaccine or a placebo.

The chain uses TRBV3-1 (or the pseudogene TRBV3-2) and TRBJ1-2, with D possibly TRBD1 on 6 matching bases. Germline CDR1 is LGHDT and CDR2 is YNNKEL (reference sequence). V gave up 4 bases and J gave up 12 bases, with 15 bases separating them. The CDR3 runs 12 residues. DNA of the CDR3: TGTGCCAGCAGCCCCCAAGGGGGGAATCACACCTTC. Translated: CASSPQGGNHTF.

This rearrangement joins TRBV6-2 or TRBV6-3 to TRBJ2-7; D possibly corresponds to TRBD1 (6 bases). Germline loops: CDR1 MNHEY, CDR2 SVGEGT. Trimming took off 5 bases at V and 8 bases at J, with 22 bases between the two ends. The CDR3 is 15 amino acids. The CDR3 DNA is TGTGCCAGCAGTCTCCGGACAGATACCTTGGGGAAGCAGTACTTC. This codes for CASSLRTDTLGKQYF.

V is TRBV7-9 and J is TRBJ1-2; 7 bases agree with TRBD1. CDR1 is SEHNR, CDR2 FQNEAQ, per germline (reference sequence). The J segment lost 3 bases and the V segment lost 4 bases, leaving 2 bases of the junction unmatched. CDR3 length: 13 residues. CDR3 region: CASSSDRDYGYTF. The DNA for the CDR3 is TGTGCCAGCAGCTCCGACAGGGACTATGGCTACACCTTC.

Here the CDR3 reads CASKTGAVMNTEAFF. The CDR3, as DNA: TGTGCCAGTAAGACAGGGGCTGTTATGAACACTGAAGCTTTCTTT. The rearrangement uses TRBV19 and TRBJ1-1, with 8 bases aligning to TRBD1. V was pared by 7 bases and J by 0 bases, with 7 bases of the junction left unmatched. The CDR3 is 15 amino acids. CDR1 and CDR2 (germline): LNHDA, SQIVND (reference sequence).

This clone was recorded only once. The chain combines TRBV7-2 with TRBJ2-5; TRBD1 matches 12 bases. CDR1 is SGHTA, CDR2 FQGNSA, per germline. Trimming took 5 bases from V and 10 from J; bases not matched to a gene: 8. The CDR3 totals 14 residues. The CDR3: CASSPGTGGVFQYF. The CDR3 nucleotides read TGTGCCAGCAGCCCCGGGACAGGGGGCGTGTTCCAGTACTTC.